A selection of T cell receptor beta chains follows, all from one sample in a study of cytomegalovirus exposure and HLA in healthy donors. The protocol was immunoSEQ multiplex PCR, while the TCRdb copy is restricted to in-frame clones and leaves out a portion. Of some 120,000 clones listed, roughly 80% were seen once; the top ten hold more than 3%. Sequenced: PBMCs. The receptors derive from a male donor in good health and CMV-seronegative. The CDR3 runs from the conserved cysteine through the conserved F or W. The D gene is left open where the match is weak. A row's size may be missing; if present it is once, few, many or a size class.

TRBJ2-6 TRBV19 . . TGTGCCAGTCAGACCGGACGGATCTTGGGGGCCAACGGCCTGACTTTC CASQTGRILGANGLTF
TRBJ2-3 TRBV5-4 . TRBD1 TGTGCCAGCAGCTTGGTCGGGACAGGGGCGGCAGATACGCAGTATTTT CASSLVGTGAADTQYF
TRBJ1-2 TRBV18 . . TGTGCCAGCTCACCAACAAGAGTAGGGGACTATGGCTACACCTTC CASSPTRVGDYGYTF
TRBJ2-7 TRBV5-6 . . TGTGCCAGCGGCTTACAGTCAGGGATACCTCACGAGCAGTACTTC CASGLQSGIPHEQYF
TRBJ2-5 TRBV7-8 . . TGTGCCAGCAGCCCGGCGGGGTTGCAAGAGACCCAGTACTTC CASSPAGLQETQYF
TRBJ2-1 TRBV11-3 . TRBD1 TGTGCCAGCAGCCATCGACAGGGGAGGAATGAGCAGTTCTTC CASSHRQGRNEQFF
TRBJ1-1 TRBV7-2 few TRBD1 TGTGCCAGCAGCTTCGGGGACAGGATCAACACTGAAGCTTTCTTT CASSFGDRINTEAFF
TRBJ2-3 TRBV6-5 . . TGTGCCAGCAGTTACTCGTACTCGGGATTCACAGATACGCAGTATTTT CASSYSYSGFTDTQYF
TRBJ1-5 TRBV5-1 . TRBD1 TGCGCCAGCAGCTTGGGGACAGGGGGTCAGCCCCAGCATTTT CASSLGTGGQPQHF
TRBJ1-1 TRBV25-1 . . TGTGCCAGCAGTGAAGCAGGGGACACGAACACTGAAGCTTTCTTT CASSEAGDTNTEAFF
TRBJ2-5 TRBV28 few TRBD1 TGTGCCAGCAGACCTACGGACAGGGGGATAAGAGAGACCCAGTACTTC CASRPTDRGIRETQYF
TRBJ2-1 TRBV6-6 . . TGTGCCAGCAGTTACTCGACCGGGAATGAGCAGTTCTTC CASSYSTGNEQFF
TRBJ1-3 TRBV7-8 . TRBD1 TGTGCCAGCAGCGCCGACAGGGGGCTCGGAAACACCATATATTTT CASSADRGLGNTIYF
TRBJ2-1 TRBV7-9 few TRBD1 TGTGCCAGCAGCTCAGGGACAGGGGACAATGAGCAGTTCTTC CASSSGTGDNEQFF
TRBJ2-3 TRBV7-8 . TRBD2 TGTGCCAGCAGCTCCGCCGGGACTAGCGGGGGGTTTGTGCAGTATTTT CASSSAGTSGGFVQYF
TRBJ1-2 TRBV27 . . TGTGCCAGCAGTTCTGAACTCCGTGGTGGCTACACCTTC CASSSELRGGYTF
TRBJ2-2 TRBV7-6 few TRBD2 TGTGCCAGCAGGGATAGCGGGTTTAACGGGGAGCTGTTTTTT CASRDSGFNGELFF
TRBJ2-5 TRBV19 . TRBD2 TGTGCCAGTAGTATAGTTGGACTAGCGGAGGAGACCCAGTACTTC CASSIVGLAEETQYF
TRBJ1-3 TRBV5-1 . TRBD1 TGCGCCAGCAGCTTAGACAGGGGAAACTCTGGAAACACCATATATTTT CASSLDRGNSGNTIYF
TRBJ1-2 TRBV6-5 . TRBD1 TGTGCCAGCAGGGGGGACAGCGGCCCTGGCTACACCTTC CASRGDSGPGYTF
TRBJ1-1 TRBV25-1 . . TGTGCCAGCAGTGCAGGGGTCATGAACACTGAAGCTTTCTTT CASSAGVMNTEAFF
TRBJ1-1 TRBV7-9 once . TGTTCCAGCAGCCCACCGCGAGGGCTGAACACTGAAGCTTTCTTT CSSSPPRGLNTEAFF
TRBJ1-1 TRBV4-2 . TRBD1 TGTGCCAGCTCCCGACAGGGGGCTAGAAGGGTCACTGAAGCTTTCTTT CASSRQGARRVTEAFF
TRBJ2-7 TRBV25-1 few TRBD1 TGTGCCAGCAGTGATCCGGACAGGGCCGACGAGCAGTACTTC CASSDPDRADEQYF
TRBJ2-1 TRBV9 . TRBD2 TGTGCCAGCAGCGTCCACGAAGTGGTAGCGGGGATGGGGGGCAATGAGCAGTTCTTC CASSVHEVVAGMGGNEQFF
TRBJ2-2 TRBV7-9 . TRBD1 TGTGCCAGCAGCTTTCGAGGACAGGGGGACGGGGAGCTGTTTTTT CASSFRGQGDGELFF
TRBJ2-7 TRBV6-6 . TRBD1 TGTGCCAGCAGTGACATACACAGGGGAAGAGACGAGCAGTACTTC CASSDIHRGRDEQYF
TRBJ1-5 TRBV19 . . TGTGCCAGTAGTATCCAGGGTAAGAGCAATCAGCCCCAGCATTTT CASSIQGKSNQPQHF
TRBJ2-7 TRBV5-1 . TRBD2 TGCGCCAGCAGCTTGTCTTCTAGCGGGAGCTACGAGCAGTACTTC CASSLSSSGSYEQYF
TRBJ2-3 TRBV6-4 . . TGTGCCAGCAGTGACTCTTCGCAGGACTACACAGATACGCAGTATTTT CASSDSSQDYTDTQYF
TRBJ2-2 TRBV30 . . TGTGCCTGGAGTGATGACCGAGGACAGCTATTCGGGGAGCTGTTTTTT CAWSDDRGQLFGELFF
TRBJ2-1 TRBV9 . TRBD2 TGTGCCAGCAGCGTAGGCGGGGGAGGCCAAGGCGAGCAGTTCTTC CASSVGGGGQGEQFF